Here is one TCR beta chain with its context. Germline CDR1 and CDR2: MNHNY and SVGAGI (reference sequence). The V end was cut by 2 bases, the J end by 3 bases, with 10 bases between. This CDR3 has 15 amino acids. TCRdb keeps only in-frame clones here, not all; method: immunoSEQ multiplex PCR. The sample records over 90,000 clones, around 95% being singletons. The data stem from a study of technical replicates of blood from a few donors. J is TRBJ1-4 and V is TRBV6-6; maybe TRBD1 (6 bases). The receptor's source is a human donor in good health. Sequenced input: T cells isolated from PBMCs. The CDR3 DNA reads TGTGCCAGCAGTTACATAGCAGGGGCTAATGAAAAACTGTTTTTT. This codes for CASSYIAGANEKLFF.